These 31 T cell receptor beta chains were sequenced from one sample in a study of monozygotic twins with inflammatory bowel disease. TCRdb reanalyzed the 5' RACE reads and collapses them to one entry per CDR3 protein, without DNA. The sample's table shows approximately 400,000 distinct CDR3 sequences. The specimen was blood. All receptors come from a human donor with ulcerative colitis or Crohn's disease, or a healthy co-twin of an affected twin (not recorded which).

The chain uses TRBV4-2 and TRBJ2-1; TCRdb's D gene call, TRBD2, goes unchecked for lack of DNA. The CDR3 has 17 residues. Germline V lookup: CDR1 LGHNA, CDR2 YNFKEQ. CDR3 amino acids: CASSQDSRTSFYNEQFF.

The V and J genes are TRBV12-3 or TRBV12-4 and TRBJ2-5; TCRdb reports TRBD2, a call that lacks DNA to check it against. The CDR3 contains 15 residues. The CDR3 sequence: CASSYAGGREKTQYF.

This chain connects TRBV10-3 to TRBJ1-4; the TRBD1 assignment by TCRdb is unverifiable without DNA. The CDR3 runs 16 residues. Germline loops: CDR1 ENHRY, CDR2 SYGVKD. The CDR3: CAISENRGQVNEKLFF.

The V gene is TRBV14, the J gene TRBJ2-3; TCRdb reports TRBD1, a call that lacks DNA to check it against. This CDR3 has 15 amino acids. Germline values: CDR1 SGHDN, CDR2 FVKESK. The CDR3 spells CASSLWGRSTDTQYF.

CDR3 residues: CASKQGGEELFF. The rearrangement links TRBV6-6 to TRBJ2-2; TCRdb returns TRBD2, unconfirmable since there is no DNA. Germline V gene sequence: CDR1 MNHNY, CDR2 SVGAGI (reference sequence). The CDR3 spans 12 residues.

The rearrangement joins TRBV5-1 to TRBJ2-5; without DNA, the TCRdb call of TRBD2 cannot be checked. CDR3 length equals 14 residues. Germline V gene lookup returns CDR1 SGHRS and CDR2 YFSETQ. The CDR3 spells CASSLAGGRETQYF.

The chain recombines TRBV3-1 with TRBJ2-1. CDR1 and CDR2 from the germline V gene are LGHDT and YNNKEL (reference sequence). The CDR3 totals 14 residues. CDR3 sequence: CASSRASAYNEQFF.

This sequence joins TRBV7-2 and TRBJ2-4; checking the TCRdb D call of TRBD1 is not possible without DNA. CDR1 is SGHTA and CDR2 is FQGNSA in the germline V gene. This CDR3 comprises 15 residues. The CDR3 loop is CASSLGQIAKNIQYF.

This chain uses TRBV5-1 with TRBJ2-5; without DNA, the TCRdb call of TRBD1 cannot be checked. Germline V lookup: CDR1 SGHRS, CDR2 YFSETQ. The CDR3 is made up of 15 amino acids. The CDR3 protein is CASSLGGQGMETQYF.

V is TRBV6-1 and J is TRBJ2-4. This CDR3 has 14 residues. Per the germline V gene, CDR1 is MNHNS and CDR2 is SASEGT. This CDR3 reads CASSRADAKNIQYF.

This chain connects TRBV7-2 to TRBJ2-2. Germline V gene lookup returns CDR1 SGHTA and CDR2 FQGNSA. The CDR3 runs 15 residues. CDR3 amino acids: CASSLRPQNTGELFF.

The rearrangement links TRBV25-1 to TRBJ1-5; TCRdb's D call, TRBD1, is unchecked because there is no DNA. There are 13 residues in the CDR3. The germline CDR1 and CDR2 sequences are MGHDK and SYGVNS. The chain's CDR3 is CASSEPGNQPQHF.

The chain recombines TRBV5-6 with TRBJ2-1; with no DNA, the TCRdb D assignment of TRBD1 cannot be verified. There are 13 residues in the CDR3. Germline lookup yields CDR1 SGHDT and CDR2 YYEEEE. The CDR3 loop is CASSFPIGREQFF.

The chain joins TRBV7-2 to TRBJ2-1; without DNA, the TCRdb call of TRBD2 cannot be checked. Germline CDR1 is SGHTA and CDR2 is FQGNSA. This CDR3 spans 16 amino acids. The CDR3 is CASSLNGLAAYNEQFF.

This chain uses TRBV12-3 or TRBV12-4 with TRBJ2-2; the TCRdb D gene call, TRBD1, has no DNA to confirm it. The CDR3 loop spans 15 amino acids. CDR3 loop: CASSLHGSDTGELFF.

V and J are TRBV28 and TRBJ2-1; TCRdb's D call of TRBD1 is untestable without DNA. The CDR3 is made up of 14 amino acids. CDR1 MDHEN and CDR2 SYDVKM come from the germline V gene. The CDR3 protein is CASSFDAPGDEQFF.

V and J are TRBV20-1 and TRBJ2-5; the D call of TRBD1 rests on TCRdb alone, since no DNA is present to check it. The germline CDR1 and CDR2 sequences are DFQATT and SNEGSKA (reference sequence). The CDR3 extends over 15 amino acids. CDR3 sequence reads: CSAPLTGIPGGTQYF.

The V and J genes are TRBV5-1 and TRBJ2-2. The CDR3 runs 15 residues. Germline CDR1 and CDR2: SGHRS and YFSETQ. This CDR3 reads CASSLAGKNTGELFF.

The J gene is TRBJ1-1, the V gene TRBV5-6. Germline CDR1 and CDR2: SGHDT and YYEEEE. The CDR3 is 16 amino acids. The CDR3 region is CASSLLNSRMNTEAFF.

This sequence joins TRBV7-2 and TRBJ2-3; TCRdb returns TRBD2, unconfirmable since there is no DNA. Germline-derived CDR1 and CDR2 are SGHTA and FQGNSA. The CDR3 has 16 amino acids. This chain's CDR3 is CASSYSGRAPSVTQYF. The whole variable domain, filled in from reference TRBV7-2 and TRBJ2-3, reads GAGVSQSPSNKVTEKGKDVELRCDPISGHTALYWYRQSLGQGLEFLIYFQGNSAPDKSGLPSDRFSAERTGGSVSTLTIQRTQQEDSAVYLCASSYSGRAPSVTQYFGPGTRLTVL.

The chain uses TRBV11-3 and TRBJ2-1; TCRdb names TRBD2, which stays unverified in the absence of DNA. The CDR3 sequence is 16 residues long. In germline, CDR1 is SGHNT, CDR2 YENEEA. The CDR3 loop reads CASSLGGLAAYNEQFF.

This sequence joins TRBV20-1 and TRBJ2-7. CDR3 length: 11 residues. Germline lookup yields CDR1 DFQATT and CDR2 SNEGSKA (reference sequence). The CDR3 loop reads CSASTRYEQYF.

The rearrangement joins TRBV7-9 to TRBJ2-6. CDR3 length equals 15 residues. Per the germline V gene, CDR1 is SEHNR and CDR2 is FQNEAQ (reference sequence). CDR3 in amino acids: CASSVPNSGANVLTF.

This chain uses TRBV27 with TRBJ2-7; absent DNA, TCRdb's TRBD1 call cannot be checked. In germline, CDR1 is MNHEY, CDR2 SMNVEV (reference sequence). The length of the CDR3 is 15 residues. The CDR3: CASNLGQGAINEQYF.

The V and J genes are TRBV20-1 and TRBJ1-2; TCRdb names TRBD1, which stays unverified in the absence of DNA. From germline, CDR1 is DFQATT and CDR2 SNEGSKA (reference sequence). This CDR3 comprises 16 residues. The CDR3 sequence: CSARSFLQGLGLGYTF.

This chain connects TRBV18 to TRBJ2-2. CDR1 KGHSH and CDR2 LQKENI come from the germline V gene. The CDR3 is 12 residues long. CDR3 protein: CASSPVTGELFF.

This chain's CDR3 is CASSYTGLATDTQYF. The chain joins TRBV6-5 to TRBJ2-3; the TCRdb call, TRBD1, lacks DNA for checking. CDR3 length: 15 residues. Germline loops: CDR1 MNHEY, CDR2 SVGAGI.

The CDR3 sequence: CSAAPRDSPYEQYF. The chain joins TRBV20-1 to TRBJ2-7; TCRdb picks TRBD1, but there is no DNA to check that call. Germline V gives CDR1 DFQATT, CDR2 SNEGSKA (reference sequence). CDR3 length equals 14 residues.

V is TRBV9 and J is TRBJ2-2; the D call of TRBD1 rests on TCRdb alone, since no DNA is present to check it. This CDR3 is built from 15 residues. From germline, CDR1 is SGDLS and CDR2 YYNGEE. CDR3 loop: CASSGGTGGFGELFF.

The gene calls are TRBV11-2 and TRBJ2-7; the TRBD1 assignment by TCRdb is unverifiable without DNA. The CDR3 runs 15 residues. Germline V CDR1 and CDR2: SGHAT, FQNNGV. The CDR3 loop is CASSLDRGQGYEQYF.

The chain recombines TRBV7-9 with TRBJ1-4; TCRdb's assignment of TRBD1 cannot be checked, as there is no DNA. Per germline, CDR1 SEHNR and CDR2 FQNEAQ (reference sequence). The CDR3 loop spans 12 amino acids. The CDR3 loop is CASSQWAEKLFF.